These 5 T cell receptor beta chains originate from one sample sequenced in a study of blood T cell repertoires in COVID-19. Clones were sequenced by immunoSEQ multiplex PCR, and TCRdb holds only the in-frame ones, with some missing. This table has 95,000 to 110,000 clones, roughly 90% appearing once. The sample consisted of peripheral blood. All receptors come from a human donor in a cohort sampled during active COVID-19.

V is TRBV4-3 and J is TRBJ1-1; possible D gene TRBD1, 5 bases. V was shortened by 1 base and J by 0 bases, with 9 bases between the two germline ends. The germline V gene has CDR1 LGHNA and CDR2 YSLEER. There are 15 residues in the CDR3. The CDR3 loop reads CASSQAGTMNTEAFF. The CDR3 bases are TGCGCCAGCAGCCAAGCCGGGACTATGAACACTGAAGCTTTCTTT.

The V call is TRBV10-3, the J call TRBJ1-1; D unclear. This CDR3 is built from 12 residues. Germline V gives CDR1 ENHRY, CDR2 SYGVKD. V lost 6 bases, J lost 0 bases, and 5 bases lay in between. CDR3 loop: CAIRAMNTEAFF. CDR3 bases: TGTGCCATCAGAGCCATGAACACTGAAGCTTTCTTT.

This sequence joins TRBV19 and TRBJ1-1; tentative D call: TRBD1 (6 bases). V was clipped by 5 bases and J by 4 bases, with 17 bases between them. CDR3 size: 15 residues. Germline V gene sequence: CDR1 LNHDA, CDR2 SQIVND (reference sequence). The CDR3 spells CASSSSPQGITEAFF. The CDR3 DNA follows: TGTGCCAGTAGTTCCTCCCCTCAGGGGATCACTGAAGCTTTCTTT.

This chain uses TRBV7-7 with TRBJ2-6; D is possibly TRBD1 (5 bases). The V gene lost 5 bases and the J gene lost 2 bases, with 25 bases spanning the gap. The CDR3 runs 20 residues. The germline V gene has CDR1 SSHAT and CDR2 FNYEAQ (reference sequence). The CDR3 DNA is TGTGCCAGCAGCCCTGGTGGGTTGGACAAAAAGGAAACTGGGGCCAACGTCCTGACTTTC. Its protein product is CASSPGGLDKKETGANVLTF.

V usage is TRBV11-2 and J usage is TRBJ2-7; the match to TRBD1 covers 9 bases. The CDR3 contains 16 residues. J lost 7 bases, V lost 1 base, and 11 bases had no gene match. The germline V gene has CDR1 SGHAT and CDR2 FQNNGV. The CDR3 DNA is TGTGCCAGCAGCTTAGCTAGGGGACAGGGTGTGTGGGAGCAGTACTTC. Its translation: CASSLARGQGVWEQYF.